This is a list of T cell receptor beta chains from one sample in a study of blood T cell repertoires in COVID-19. Profiling relied on immunoSEQ multiplex PCR, and the TCRdb table lists in-frame clones only, not all of them. In the table there are roughly 410,000 clones, roughly 90% of which are singletons. Sequencing was done on a sample of peripheral blood. These receptor sequences come from a man between 35 and 55 years old with acute or convalescent COVID-19. CDR3s include the opening cysteine and the closing phenylalanine or tryptophan. A D gene is named only where the DNA matches it firmly. Rows give clone size only sometimes, using once, few, many, or a class for an expanded clone.

TRBD2	TRBV30	NA	TRBJ2-7	TGTGCCTGGAGTGTCAGCGGGGGCCCCTACGAGCAGTACTTC	CAWSVSGGPYEQYF
TRBD1	TRBV6-5	NA	TRBJ2-2	TGTGCCAGCAGAGGGACAGTAAACACCGGGGAGCTGTTTTTT	CASRGTVNTGELFF
NA	TRBV28	once	TRBJ1-5	TGTGCCAGCAGTCGTACAGATCAGCCCCAGCATTTT	CASSRTDQPQHF
TRBD1	TRBV27	NA	TRBJ1-1	TGTGCCAGCAGTTCGGACAGGGGGTACACTGAAGCTTTCTTT	CASSSDRGYTEAFF
TRBD1	TRBV27	NA	TRBJ1-5	TGTGCCAGCAGGCAACAGGGGAATCAGCCCCAGCATTTT	CASRQQGNQPQHF
NA	TRBV9	NA	TRBJ2-7	TGTGCCAGCAGCGTAGAGGGGAACGTGCAGTACGAGCAGTACTTC	CASSVEGNVQYEQYF
NA	TRBV2	NA	TRBJ2-2	TGTACCAGCAGTGAAATAGGGGCCACCGGGGAGCTGTTTTTT	CTSSEIGATGELFF
NA	TRBV19	NA	TRBJ2-7	TGTGCCAGTAGTATATACTTGGGGCCACCGGAGCAGTACTTC	CASSIYLGPPEQYF
TRBD2	TRBV6-5	NA	TRBJ2-7	TGTGCCAGCATCCCCGTCTGGGAGGGTACCCACGAGCAGTACTTC	CASIPVWEGTHEQYF
TRBD1	TRBV9	few	TRBJ1-5	TGTGCCAGCAGCGAAGGGACAGGGTATCAGCCCCAGCATTTT	CASSEGTGYQPQHF
NA	TRBV29-1	NA	TRBJ1-2	TGCAGCGTTGAGGGCGATTTTACGGGATTCTATGGCTACACCTTC	CSVEGDFTGFYGYTF
TRBD2	TRBV5-1	NA	TRBJ2-1	TGCGCCAGCAGCTTGTTAGGGCTAGCGGGACCTAGGACCTACAATGAGCAGTTCTTC	CASSLLGLAGPRTYNEQFF
NA	TRBV7-9	NA	TRBJ2-7	TGTGCCAGCAGCTTACAGGGGTACGAGCAGTACTTC	CASSLQGYEQYF
TRBD2	TRBV5-1	NA	TRBJ2-7	TGCGCCAGCAGCAGGGCGGGGGGTCCCAGCGAGCAGTACTTC	CASSRAGGPSEQYF
TRBD1	TRBV18	NA	TRBJ1-6	TGTGCCAGCTCATCCTTGGGACAGCTTAATTCACCCCTCCACTTT	CASSSLGQLNSPLHF
NA	TRBV5-5	NA	TRBJ1-2	TGTGCCAGCATCCCATCCGGGGTTGCTAACTATGGCTACACCTTC	CASIPSGVANYGYTF
TRBD1	TRBV28	NA	TRBJ1-1	TGTGCCAGCAGTGAATTCGCAGGGGGCCGGAATGAAGCTTTCTTT	CASSEFAGGRNEAFF
NA	TRBV7-2	NA	TRBJ1-1	TGTGCCAGCAGCTTAAGCTTATACACTGAAGCTTTCTTT	CASSLSLYTEAFF
TRBD1	TRBV5-4	NA	TRBJ1-1	TGTGCCAGCAGCCCGACAGGGGCCACTGAAGCTTTCTTT	CASSPTGATEAFF
TRBD1	TRBV28	NA	TRBJ1-4	TGTGCCAGCAGTACGATGAGTAGGGGGCGATTCAACGAAAAACTGTTTTTT	CASSTMSRGRFNEKLFF
NA	TRBV6-4	NA	TRBJ1-1	TGTGCCAGCAGTGCGCGCCATTCGGCGGTCACTGAAGCTTTCTTT	CASSARHSAVTEAFF
NA	TRBV11-2	NA	TRBJ1-2	TGTGCCAGCAGCTTCGGACAGCACTATGGCTACACCTTC	CASSFGQHYGYTF
NA	TRBV5-4	NA	TRBJ1-1	TGTGCCAGCAGCTGGGATGAAAGGGAGATGAACACTGAAGCTTTCTTT	CASSWDEREMNTEAFF
TRBD2	TRBV30	NA	TRBJ2-1	TGTGCCTGGAGTTCAACTAGCGGGACTGAGCAGTTCTTC	CAWSSTSGTEQFF
NA	TRBV7-3	NA	TRBJ2-3	TGTGCCAGCAGCTTATCGGGTAGCACAGATACGCAGTATTTT	CASSLSGSTDTQYF
TRBD2	TRBV7-3	NA	TRBJ2-1	TGTGCCAGCAGCTTAGGTAGCGGGGGGGCCGTAGACAATGAGCAGTTCTTC	CASSLGSGGAVDNEQFF
NA	TRBV28	NA	TRBJ2-1	TGTGCCACAGGAGGAGGGGTAGCAAATGAGCAGTTCTTC	CATGGGVANEQFF
TRBD1	TRBV5-5	NA	TRBJ1-5	TGTGCCAGCAACCTTGGGGAGACAGGGGGCGGTCAGCCCCAGCATTTT	CASNLGETGGGQPQHF
TRBD2	TRBV11-2	NA	TRBJ2-1	TGTGCCAGCAGCTTCGCCATAGCGGGGGGCCCCTACAATGAGCAGTTCTTC	CASSFAIAGGPYNEQFF
NA	TRBV28	once	TRBJ1-5	TGTGCCAGCAGTCTCCCAGGAGGATATCAGCCCCAGCATTTT	CASSLPGGYQPQHF
NA	TRBV3-1/TRBV3-2	NA	TRBJ1-3	TGTGCCAGCAGCCTTCGGATCCGGAGCTCTGGAAACACCATATATTTT	CASSLRIRSSGNTIYF
TRBD2	TRBV6-6	NA	TRBJ2-1	TGTGCCAGCAGTTACTCGACTAGCGGGATATCGGCTGAGCAGTTCTTC	CASSYSTSGISAEQFF
NA	TRBV3-1/TRBV3-2	NA	TRBJ1-5	TGTGCCAGCAGCAAAAACGGAGGGTTCTCTAGCAATCAGCCCCAGCATTTT	CASSKNGGFSSNQPQHF
NA	TRBV19	NA	TRBJ1-1	TGTGCCAGTAGCCTGACTGAGAACACTGAAGCTTTCTTT	CASSLTENTEAFF
TRBD1	TRBV5-6	NA	TRBJ2-7	TGTGCCAGCAGTACAGGGGCCGAGCAGTACTTC	CASSTGAEQYF
TRBD2	TRBV2	NA	TRBJ2-3	TGTGCCAGCCCCGGGGCGGGAGCCCCAGATACGCAGTATTTT	CASPGAGAPDTQYF
NA	TRBV12-3/TRBV12-4	NA	TRBJ1-5	TGTGCCAGCAGTTTTGAGGGTTATAAACCCCAGCATTTT	CASSFEGYKPQHF
NA	TRBV21-1	NA	TRBJ1-6	TGTGCCAGCACCGAACGGGGTCAGGCCAGACCTTGTGTGTCACCCCTCCACTTT	CASTERGQARPCVSPLHF
TRBD2	TRBV7-9	NA	TRBJ2-5	TGTGCCAGCAGCTTAGGGGGACTAGCGGGGCCATGTTACTTC	CASSLGGLAGPCYF
NA	TRBV27	NA	TRBJ1-4	TGTGCCAGCAGTCCCAGCGCAACTAATGAAAAACTGTTTTTT	CASSPSATNEKLFF
TRBD1	TRBV19	NA	TRBJ2-2	TGTGCCAGTAGTAATATAGCCGGGACAGGGGCTTCGAACACCGGGGAGCTGTTTTTT	CASSNIAGTGASNTGELFF